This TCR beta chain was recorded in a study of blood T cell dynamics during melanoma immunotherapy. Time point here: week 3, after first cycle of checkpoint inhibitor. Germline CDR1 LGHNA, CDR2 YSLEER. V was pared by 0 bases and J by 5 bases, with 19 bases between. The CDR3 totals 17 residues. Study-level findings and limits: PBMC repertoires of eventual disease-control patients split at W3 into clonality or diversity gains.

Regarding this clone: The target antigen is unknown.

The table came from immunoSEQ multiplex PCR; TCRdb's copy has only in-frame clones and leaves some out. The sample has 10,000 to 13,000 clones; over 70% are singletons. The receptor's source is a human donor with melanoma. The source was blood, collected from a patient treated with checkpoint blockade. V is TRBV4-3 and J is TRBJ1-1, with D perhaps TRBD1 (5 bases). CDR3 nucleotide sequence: TGCGCCAGCAGCCAAGAGGTTATTACACTTGAGGGGACTGAAGCTTTCTTT. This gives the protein CASSQEVITLEGTEAFF.